This T cell receptor beta chain comes out of a study of CD8 T cell repertoires and HIV-1 epitope variants. About this clone itself: The antigen remains undetermined.

The CDR3 totals 16 residues. Germline CDR1 SNHLY, CDR2 FYNNEI. V was clipped by 6 bases and J by 0 bases, with 18 bases between them. Sequencing was performed with immunoSEQ multiplex PCR; in TCRdb, only in-frame clones are kept and a portion is missing. This sample carries 5,100 or so clones, 65% to 75% of them seen once, and the ten largest clones take roughly 46%. V gene TRBV2 combines with J gene TRBJ2-7, with D perhaps being TRBD1 or TRBD2 (5 bases each). The sequencing sample was made of cultured CD8+ T cells derived from PBMCs. The receptor was isolated from a male donor with HIV. The CDR3 sequence is CASSLGPPTASYEQYF. The CDR3 DNA sequence: TGTGCCAGCAGCTTGGGACCGCCGACTGCCTCCTACGAGCAGTACTTC. The full variable domain, rest sourced from reference TRBV2 and TRBJ2-7, is EPEVTQTPSHQVTQMGQEVILRCVPISNHLYFYWYRQILGQKVEFLVSFYNNEISEKSEIFDDQFSVERPDGSNFTLKIRSTKLEDSAMYFCASSLGPPTASYEQYFGPGTRLTVT.